The next 13 T cell receptor beta chains were all read from a single sample in a study of control samples from healthy donors and cancer patients. The repertoire was sequenced with immunoSEQ multiplex PCR; TCRdb's copy has only in-frame clones and lacks some. The data contain roughly 120,000 clones, more than 70% of them singletons. Sample: blood. These receptors were obtained from a man aged 45-65 years in good health.

The chain uses TRBV5-4 and TRBJ2-2, with 11 bases aligning to TRBD2. The CDR3 is 15 amino acids. The V gene's germline CDR1 is SGHNT and CDR2 YYREEE (reference sequence). V trimming: 2 bases; J trimming: 5 bases; junction bases outside the gene matches: 2. CDR3 protein: CASSFGLAGTGELFF. For the CDR3, the DNA is TGTGCCAGCAGCTTCGGACTAGCGGGTACCGGGGAGCTGTTTTTT. Full variable domain (rest looked up from reference TRBV5-4 and TRBJ2-2): ETGVTQSPTHLIKTRGQQVTLRCSSQSGHNTVSWYQQALGQGPQFIFQYYREEENGRGNFPPRFSGLQFPNYSSELNVNALELDDSALYLCASSFGLAGTGELFFGEGSRLTVL.

The V and J genes are TRBV5-8 and TRBJ1-4, with D unresolved. The germline V and J ends were trimmed by 5 bases and 0 bases, with 5 bases remaining between them. The CDR3 runs to 13 residues. Germline values: CDR1 SGHTS, CDR2 YDEGEE. CDR3 nucleotides: TGTGCCAGCAGTCAAGCAACTAATGAAAAACTGTTTTTT. This codes for CASSQATNEKLFF.

The rearrangement links TRBV7-9 to TRBJ2-6, with D perhaps TRBD2 (5 bases). Deletions cut 10 bases from V and 0 bases from J, with 16 bases between. The CDR3 contains 16 residues. The germline V gene has CDR1 SEHNR and CDR2 FQNEAQ (reference sequence). In DNA, the CDR3 is TGTGCCACCACGACGGGAAAAAGCTCTGGGGCCAACGTCCTGACTTTC. Translation gives CATTTGKSSGANVLTF.

The genes are TRBV13 and TRBJ1-3; D is unclear. This CDR3 region has 12 residues. The germline gives CDR1 PRHDT, CDR2 FYEKMQ (reference sequence). The V end was cut by 5 bases, the J end by 3 bases, with 5 bases between. The CDR3: CASSLLGNTIYF. In nucleotides, the CDR3 is TGTGCCAGCAGCCTCCTTGGAAACACCATATATTTT.

The chain uses TRBV3-1 (or the pseudogene TRBV3-2) and TRBJ2-7; TRBD2 is a possible D gene (7 bases). The CDR3 extends over 15 amino acids. CDR1 LGHDT and CDR2 YNNKEL come from the germline V gene (reference sequence). V lost 3 bases to trimming and J lost 7 bases, with 19 bases between them. CDR3 in amino acids: CASSQRAGLGGEQYF. The CDR3 DNA follows: TGTGCCAGCAGCCAGCGAGCGGGGCTAGGGGGAGAGCAGTACTTC.

The chain links TRBV27 to TRBJ2-7, with TRBD1 matching 11 bases. The CDR3 spans 16 residues. The junction had 16 bases not matched to a gene; V was cut back by 6 bases and J by 9 bases. Looked up from germline, CDR1 is MNHEY and CDR2 is SMNVEV (reference sequence). The CDR3 bases are TGTGCCAGCAGCTTGACTGACCCGGACAGGGGGCAAGGGCAGTACTTC. The encoded protein is CASSLTDPDRGQGQYF.

This sequence joins TRBV5-1 and TRBJ2-5, with D perhaps TRBD1 or TRBD2 (5 bases each). Trimming shortened V by 3 bases and J by 3 bases, and 15 bases separated the two germline ends. CDR3 length: 15 amino acids. Germline CDR1 and CDR2: SGHRS and YFSETQ. The CDR3 is CASSSGAPIKETQYF. The CDR3 bases are TGCGCCAGCAGCTCCGGGGCTCCCATAAAAGAGACCCAGTACTTC.

The chain couples TRBV3-1 (or the pseudogene TRBV3-2) to TRBJ2-2; perhaps TRBD2 as D (6 bases). This CDR3 has 15 residues. V lost 0 bases to trimming and J lost 6 bases, with 11 bases between them. Germline loops: CDR1 LGHDT, CDR2 YNNKEL (reference sequence). The CDR3 protein is CASSQDIGSPGELFF. The CDR3, as DNA: TGTGCCAGCAGCCAAGATATCGGGAGTCCCGGGGAGCTGTTTTTT.

The chain has TRBV6-4 and TRBJ2-5; D is undetermined. The CDR3 covers 12 residues. Germline V gives CDR1 MRHNA, CDR2 SNTAGT. The ends were cut back, 9 bases at V and 3 bases at J, with 11 bases in the middle. The CDR3 sequence: CASKQEKETQYF. CDR3 nucleotides: TGTGCCAGTAAACAAGAAAAAGAGACCCAGTACTTC.

This chain joins TRBV9 and TRBJ1-6; D call uncertain. The CDR3 contains 14 residues. Per germline, CDR1 SGDLS and CDR2 YYNGEE. Trimming pared 4 bases from V and 6 bases from J, leaving 11 bases between. CDR3 DNA: TGTGCCAGCAGCCGAAGGGAGATTAATTCACCCCTCCACTTT. Translated: CASSRREINSPLHF. Filled out from reference TRBV9 and TRBJ1-6, the complete variable domain reads DSGVTQTPKHLITATGQRVTLRCSPRSGDLSVYWYQQSLDQGLQFLIQYYNGEERAKGNILERFSAQQFPDLHSELNLSSLELGDSALYFCASSRREINSPLHFGNGTRLTVT.

The chain links TRBV5-1 to TRBJ1-2; 7 bases fit TRBD1. This CDR3 is 15 amino acids long. The junction had 8 bases not matched to a gene; V was cut back by 0 bases and J by 6 bases. Germline V CDR1 and CDR2: SGHRS, YFSETQ. CDR3 bases: TGCGCCAGCAGCTTGGTAACCGGCAGGGGGGATGGCTACACCTTC. Encoded protein: CASSLVTGRGDGYTF.

The rearrangement uses TRBV6-4 and TRBJ1-6, with D possibly matching TRBD1 (6 bases). With 5 bases removed from V and 8 bases from J, the gap between germline ends came to 7 bases. The CDR3 consists of 12 residues. Germline V lookup: CDR1 MRHNA, CDR2 SNTAGT. The CDR3 loop is CASSSGDSPLHF. For the CDR3, the DNA is TGTGCCAGCAGTTCAGGGGATTCACCCCTCCACTTT.

The chain links TRBV6-5 to TRBJ1-1; D gene unclear. Germline CDR1 reads MNHEY; CDR2 reads SVGAGI. The CDR3 has 16 amino acids. Trimming removed 2 bases at V and 0 bases at J, with 13 bases between. CDR3 sequence: CASSYARFLMNTEAFF. CDR3 DNA sequence: TGTGCCAGCAGTTACGCGCGGTTCCTTATGAACACTGAAGCTTTCTTT.